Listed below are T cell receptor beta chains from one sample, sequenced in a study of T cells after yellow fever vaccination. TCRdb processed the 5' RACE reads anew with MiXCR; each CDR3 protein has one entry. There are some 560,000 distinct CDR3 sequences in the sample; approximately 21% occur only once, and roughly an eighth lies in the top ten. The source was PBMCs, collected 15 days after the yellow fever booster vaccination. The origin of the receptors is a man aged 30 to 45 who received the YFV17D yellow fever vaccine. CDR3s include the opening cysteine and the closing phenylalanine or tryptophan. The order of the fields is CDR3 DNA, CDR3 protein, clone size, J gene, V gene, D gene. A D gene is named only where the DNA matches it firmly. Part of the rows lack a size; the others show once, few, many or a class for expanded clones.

CDR3nt: TGTGCCAGCAGCTTCGGGACGGCCTATGGCTACACCTTC; CDR3aa: CASSFGTAYGYTF; abundance: NA; j_gene: TRBJ1-2; v_gene: TRBV7-2; d_gene: NA
CDR3nt: TGTGCCAGCTCACCCTTGCGGGGCTCTTACAATGAGCAGTTCTTC; CDR3aa: CASSPLRGSYNEQFF; abundance: NA; j_gene: TRBJ2-1; v_gene: TRBV18; d_gene: NA
CDR3nt: TGTGCCAGTACCCTACGGAGGGGGCGCGATACCGGGGAGCTGTTTTTT; CDR3aa: CASTLRRGRDTGELFF; abundance: few; j_gene: TRBJ2-2; v_gene: TRBV19; d_gene: NA
CDR3nt: TGTGCCAGCAGTTATGGAGCGGGGAACACCGGGGAGCTGTTTTTT; CDR3aa: CASSYGAGNTGELFF; abundance: few; j_gene: TRBJ2-2; v_gene: TRBV6-5; d_gene: NA
CDR3nt: TGTGCCAGCAAACAGGGGGAAAGGGGGACCCAGTACTTC; CDR3aa: CASKQGERGTQYF; abundance: NA; j_gene: TRBJ2-5; v_gene: TRBV6-1; d_gene: TRBD1
CDR3nt: TGTGCCAGCAGCCCGACTAGCGGGAGGGGTACCGGGGAGCTGTTTTTT; CDR3aa: CASSPTSGRGTGELFF; abundance: few; j_gene: TRBJ2-2; v_gene: TRBV7-3; d_gene: TRBD2
CDR3nt: TGTGCCATCAGTGAGGGAGGCCCCCTAGAGCAGTACTTC; CDR3aa: CAISEGGPLEQYF; abundance: NA; j_gene: TRBJ2-7; v_gene: TRBV10-3; d_gene: NA
CDR3nt: TGCAGCGTTGTTGGGGGAATGACAGATACGCAGTATTTT; CDR3aa: CSVVGGMTDTQYF; abundance: few; j_gene: TRBJ2-3; v_gene: TRBV29-1; d_gene: NA
CDR3nt: TGCGCCAGCAGCCCCCTGGACAGGGGCAACACCGGGGAGCTGTTTTTT; CDR3aa: CASSPLDRGNTGELFF; abundance: NA; j_gene: TRBJ2-2; v_gene: TRBV5-1; d_gene: TRBD1
CDR3nt: TGTGCCAGCAGTTACGCCGGGACAGGGATCACAGATACGCAGTATTTT; CDR3aa: CASSYAGTGITDTQYF; abundance: few; j_gene: TRBJ2-3; v_gene: TRBV6-2/TRBV6-3; d_gene: TRBD1
CDR3nt: TGCAGTGCTTCCAGGGGGCGCTCGGATACGCAGTATTTT; CDR3aa: CSASRGRSDTQYF; abundance: NA; j_gene: TRBJ2-3; v_gene: TRBV20-1; d_gene: TRBD1
CDR3nt: TGTGCCAGCTTACGGTCCTCTGGGGCCAACGTCCTGACTTTC; CDR3aa: CASLRSSGANVLTF; abundance: few; j_gene: TRBJ2-6; v_gene: TRBV6-2/TRBV6-3; d_gene: NA
CDR3nt: TGCGCCAGCAGTGAGTCCGGACAGGGGAAGTTGAGGAATGAGCAGTTCTTC; CDR3aa: CASSESGQGKLRNEQFF; abundance: few; j_gene: TRBJ2-1; v_gene: TRBV10-1; d_gene: TRBD1
CDR3nt: TGCAGCGTTCAAGGGGGGCACAAAGAGACCCAGTACTTC; CDR3aa: CSVQGGHKETQYF; abundance: few; j_gene: TRBJ2-5; v_gene: TRBV29-1; d_gene: NA
CDR3nt: TGCAGTGCTACCGAGGGAGGGACCACAGATACGCAGTATTTT; CDR3aa: CSATEGGTTDTQYF; abundance: NA; j_gene: TRBJ2-3; v_gene: TRBV20-1; d_gene: TRBD2
CDR3nt: TGTGCCAGCAGCTTAAATCCGGGGCGGAGCGGGGAGCTGTTTTTT; CDR3aa: CASSLNPGRSGELFF; abundance: few; j_gene: TRBJ2-2; v_gene: TRBV11-2; d_gene: NA
CDR3nt: TGTGCCAGCAGCCCCCTCGGAGAGGATCAGACCCAGTACTTC; CDR3aa: CASSPLGEDQTQYF; abundance: NA; j_gene: TRBJ2-5; v_gene: TRBV7-8; d_gene: NA
CDR3nt: TGTGCCAGCAGTTTTCCGACCGGAGATGAAAAACTGTTTTTT; CDR3aa: CASSFPTGDEKLFF; abundance: NA; j_gene: TRBJ1-4; v_gene: TRBV28; d_gene: NA
CDR3nt: TGTGCCAGCAGCTCCGGGACTAGCGGAGATCTTTACAATGAGCAGTTCTTC; CDR3aa: CASSSGTSGDLYNEQFF; abundance: few; j_gene: TRBJ2-1; v_gene: TRBV7-2; d_gene: TRBD2
CDR3nt: TGTGCCAGCAGTGAATATATCCCCCGGGGGAGGCGGGATCGAGAAAAACTGTTTTTT; CDR3aa: CASSEYIPRGRRDREKLFF; abundance: NA; j_gene: TRBJ1-4; v_gene: TRBV25-1; d_gene: NA
CDR3nt: TGCAGTGCTAGAGTAGGCGGAGAGACCCAGTACTTC; CDR3aa: CSARVGGETQYF; abundance: few; j_gene: TRBJ2-5; v_gene: TRBV20-1; d_gene: NA
CDR3nt: TGTGCCAGCAGCCCGACTAGCGGGAGTTACATTCAGTACTTC; CDR3aa: CASSPTSGSYIQYF; abundance: NA; j_gene: TRBJ2-4; v_gene: TRBV7-9; d_gene: TRBD2
CDR3nt: TGCAGCGTTGGCGCGGCGAACTACGAGCAGTACTTC; CDR3aa: CSVGAANYEQYF; abundance: few; j_gene: TRBJ2-7; v_gene: TRBV29-1; d_gene: NA
CDR3nt: TGTGCCAGCAGCTCCGGGACAGGGAGGTACAATGAGCAGTTCTTC; CDR3aa: CASSSGTGRYNEQFF; abundance: NA; j_gene: TRBJ2-1; v_gene: TRBV7-3; d_gene: TRBD1
CDR3nt: TGCAGTGCTAGAGATGGTAGGGGGAGCACAGATACGCAGTATTTT; CDR3aa: CSARDGRGSTDTQYF; abundance: few; j_gene: TRBJ2-3; v_gene: TRBV20-1; d_gene: NA
CDR3nt: TGTGCCAGCAGTTTATCGCTTCTTACAGGGAAGTTCTTC; CDR3aa: CASSLSLLTGKFF; abundance: few; j_gene: TRBJ2-1; v_gene: TRBV27; d_gene: NA
CDR3nt: TGTGCCAGCAGCATTCAGGGCCCAACTGAAGCTTTCTTT; CDR3aa: CASSIQGPTEAFF; abundance: NA; j_gene: TRBJ1-1; v_gene: TRBV7-9; d_gene: NA
CDR3nt: TGTGCCAGCGGAAAGCGGGGGAAACAAGAGACCCAGTACTTC; CDR3aa: CASGKRGKQETQYF; abundance: few; j_gene: TRBJ2-5; v_gene: TRBV11-2; d_gene: TRBD2
CDR3nt: TGTGCCAGCAGTAGGGGGCATGGCGAGACCCAGTACTTC; CDR3aa: CASSRGHGETQYF; abundance: few; j_gene: TRBJ2-5; v_gene: TRBV6-1; d_gene: TRBD1
CDR3nt: TGCGCCAGCAGCTTGATCTTGGCCGGGGAGCTGTTTTTT; CDR3aa: CASSLILAGELFF; abundance: many; j_gene: TRBJ2-2; v_gene: TRBV5-1; d_gene: NA
CDR3nt: TGCAGCGTTGAAGAGGGTGGAGATACGCAGTATTTT; CDR3aa: CSVEEGGDTQYF; abundance: NA; j_gene: TRBJ2-3; v_gene: TRBV29-1; d_gene: NA
CDR3nt: TGTGCCAGCAGCCCGGACGGGCTAGCCCCTGGTACGCAGTATTTT; CDR3aa: CASSPDGLAPGTQYF; abundance: NA; j_gene: TRBJ2-3; v_gene: TRBV7-2; d_gene: NA
CDR3nt: TGCAGCGCCTATGGGGGGAATGAAAAACTGTTTTTT; CDR3aa: CSAYGGNEKLFF; abundance: few; j_gene: TRBJ1-4; v_gene: TRBV29-1; d_gene: NA
CDR3nt: TGTGCCAGCCCTCGACAGGGAGGCCACGACGAGCAGTACTTC; CDR3aa: CASPRQGGHDEQYF; abundance: few; j_gene: TRBJ2-7; v_gene: TRBV21-1; d_gene: NA
CDR3nt: TGCAGTGCTAGAGGTCCAGGGGGCCACGAGCAGTACTTC; CDR3aa: CSARGPGGHEQYF; abundance: NA; j_gene: TRBJ2-7; v_gene: TRBV20-1; d_gene: TRBD1
CDR3nt: TGTGCCAGCAGTGGCGGGACTAGCGCACAAGAGACCCAGTACTTC; CDR3aa: CASSGGTSAQETQYF; abundance: NA; j_gene: TRBJ2-5; v_gene: TRBV6-1; d_gene: TRBD2
CDR3nt: TGCAGCGTTGGAGTTAGCGGGTACTACAATGAGCAGTTCTTC; CDR3aa: CSVGVSGYYNEQFF; abundance: NA; j_gene: TRBJ2-1; v_gene: TRBV29-1; d_gene: TRBD2
CDR3nt: TGCAGTGCTAGGGACAGGGGGCTCTCCTTCTATGGCTACACCTTC; CDR3aa: CSARDRGLSFYGYTF; abundance: few; j_gene: TRBJ1-2; v_gene: TRBV20-1; d_gene: TRBD1